These 25 T cell receptor beta chains were sequenced from one sample in a study of blood T cell repertoires in COVID-19. The repertoire was sequenced with immunoSEQ multiplex PCR; TCRdb's copy has only in-frame clones and lacks some. The sample holds some 240,000 clones, about 85% seen once. Specimen: PBMCs or T cells enriched from blood (not recorded which). These receptors came from a woman aged 45-65 years who had been exposed to COVID-19.

This chain connects TRBV7-9 to TRBJ1-6, with D possibly being TRBD1 (5 bases). V dropped 5 bases and J dropped 9 bases, with 14 bases sitting between them. The CDR3 is 14 residues long. Germline V gives CDR1 SEHNR, CDR2 FQNEAQ (reference sequence). CDR3 DNA: TGTGCCAGCAGCCCGACAGCTACGGGTTCACCCCTCCACTTT. Its translation: CASSPTATGSPLHF. The full variable domain, in which reference TRBV7-9 and TRBJ1-6 provide the parts outside the CDR3, is DTGVSQNPRHKITKRGQNVTFRCDPISEHNRLYWYRQTLGQGPEFLTYFQNEAQLEKSRLLSDRFSAERPKGSFSTLEIQRTEQGDSAMYLCASSPTATGSPLHFGNGTRLTVT.

The chain is built from TRBV28 and TRBJ1-2; 7 positions match TRBD1. The CDR3 sequence is 14 residues long. Germline V gene sequence: CDR1 MDHEN, CDR2 SYDVKM. V lost 3 bases, J lost 2 bases, and 3 bases stayed unmatched. The CDR3 loop reads CASSLTGPNYGYTF. In DNA form, the CDR3 reads TGTGCCAGCAGTTTGACAGGGCCCAACTATGGCTACACCTTC.

The chain joins TRBV7-2 to TRBJ1-4, with D perhaps matching TRBD1 (6 bases). Per the germline V gene, CDR1 is SGHTA and CDR2 is FQGNSA. Trimming removed 5 bases at V and 7 bases at J, with 17 bases between. CDR3 length equals 15 residues. CDR3 protein: CASSPMGGAGEKLFF. CDR3 nucleotide sequence: TGTGCCAGCAGCCCGATGGGGGGGGCTGGTGAAAAACTGTTTTTT.

This clone was found a few times. In the same sample, other DNA sequences code for this CDR3. The chain recombines TRBV18 with TRBJ1-3, with D maybe TRBD1 (5 bases). Germline V gives CDR1 KGHSH, CDR2 LQKENI. V gave up 3 bases and J gave up 1 base, with 7 bases separating them. The CDR3 totals 14 residues. CDR3 DNA: TGTGCCAGCTCACCCGGGGGATCTGGAAACACCATATATTTT. Translating it yields CASSPGGSGNTIYF.

The chain has TRBV11-2 and TRBJ1-1, with 10 bases fitting TRBD1. V lost 5 bases to trimming and J lost 1 base; unmatched junction nucleotides: 13. The CDR3 sequence is 18 residues long. CDR1 and CDR2 (germline): SGHAT, FQNNGV. The CDR3 here is CASSRRDRGLGKNTEAFF. CDR3 DNA: TGTGCCAGCAGCCGCCGGGACAGGGGATTGGGTAAGAACACTGAAGCTTTCTTT.

The sample holds one count of this clone. V is TRBV6-5 and J is TRBJ2-5; 7 bases are a match to TRBD1. The germline gives CDR1 MNHEY, CDR2 SVGAGI. V was pared by 7 bases and J by 1 base, with 0 bases of the junction left unmatched. CDR3 length: 12 residues. The CDR3 nucleotides are TGTGCCAGCACAGGGGGCCAAGAGACCCAGTACTTC. Residues: CASTGGQETQYF.

A few counts support this clone. The CDR3 DNA reads TGTGCCAGCTCACCCATTGACAGGGCCTCGGGATATGTCGGCTACACCTTC. Protein sequence: CASSPIDRASGYVGYTF. The gene calls are TRBV18 and TRBJ1-2, with 7 bases matching TRBD1. The CDR3 runs to 17 residues. CDR1 is KGHSH and CDR2 is LQKENI in the germline V gene. The V gene end was trimmed by 3 bases and the J gene end by 8 bases; junction bases not matched to a gene: 18.

This sequence joins TRBV10-1 and TRBJ2-3, with D tentatively TRBD2 (5 bases). The CDR3 has 16 residues. Germline CDR1 and CDR2: WNHNN and SYGVQD (reference sequence). V lost 3 bases and J 1 base, leaving 14 bases between the germline ends. This chain's CDR3 is CASSDPARGGTDTQYF. Here the CDR3 DNA reads TGCGCCAGCAGTGACCCGGCCCGGGGTGGCACAGATACGCAGTATTTT.

V usage is TRBV24-1 and J usage is TRBJ1-2; D might be TRBD1 (5 bases). V lost 3 bases and J 6 bases, leaving 13 bases between the germline ends. This CDR3 region has 14 residues. The V gene's germline CDR1 is KGHDR and CDR2 SFDVKD. CDR3 DNA: TGTGCCACCAGTGATCGACCGGGGGGGGATGGCTACACCTTC. Its protein product is CATSDRPGGDGYTF.

This clone appeared many times. The DNA is omitted, as the CDR3 cannot be located on it reliably, and the CDR3 follows TCRdb's listing. This chain uses TRBV12-3 or TRBV12-4 with TRBJ1-2; TRBD1, as called in the table, went unchecked against the DNA. The CDR3 is 12 residues long, ends included. The CDR3 sequence is CASSFAQGAATF.

In its sample, this clone was seen once. CDR3 sequence: CASSVMGLQDTQYF. CDR3 in DNA: TGCGCCAGCAGTGTAATGGGACTGCAAGATACGCAGTATTTT. The gene calls are TRBV10-1 and TRBJ2-3; TRBD2 is a possible D gene (6 bases). Germline CDR1 and CDR2: WNHNN and SYGVQD (reference sequence). V gave up 4 bases and J gave up 5 bases, with 13 bases separating them. CDR3 length: 14 amino acids.

V is TRBV19 and J is TRBJ2-6; D not resolved. Trimming took off 6 bases at V and 9 bases at J, with 12 bases between the two ends. Germline assignment: CDR1 LNHDA and CDR2 SQIVND (reference sequence). CDR3 length: 13 residues. CDR3 sequence reads: CASSPLSSNVLTF. Here the CDR3 DNA reads TGTGCCAGTAGCCCCCTCTCCAGCAACGTCCTGACTTTC.

The V and J genes are TRBV5-1 and TRBJ2-5; 11 bases line up with TRBD2. Trimming removed 4 bases from V and 5 bases from J; junction bases left unmatched: 7. Germline V gives CDR1 SGHRS, CDR2 YFSETQ. The CDR3 has 15 residues. CDR3 sequence (DNA): TGCGCCAGCAGCATCCTAGCGGGGGGCTCGGAGACCCAGTACTTC. This encodes CASSILAGGSETQYF.

The chain is built from TRBV5-4 and TRBJ2-6; the D is unclear. CDR3 size: 13 residues. Trimming took 6 bases from V and 0 from J, leaving 4 bases between them. Germline V gives CDR1 SGHNT, CDR2 YYREEE (reference sequence). The CDR3 nucleotides are TGTGCCAGCACTAGCTCTGGGGCCAACGTCCTGACTTTC. Translation: CASTSSGANVLTF.

This clone was observed a handful of times. The chain has TRBV7-9 and TRBJ1-2; possibly TRBD1 for D (5 bases). V was cut by 3 bases and J by 0 bases, with 11 bases left in between. Germline lookup yields CDR1 SEHNR and CDR2 FQNEAQ (reference sequence). CDR3 size: 15 residues. CDR3 protein: CASSFLTEANYGYTF. The CDR3 DNA follows: TGTGCCAGCAGCTTTTTGACAGAAGCTAACTATGGCTACACCTTC.

V and J are TRBV7-9 and TRBJ1-4, with a possible D match to TRBD1 (6 bases). Trimming took off 5 bases at V and 4 bases at J, with 11 bases between the two ends. From germline, CDR1 is SEHNR and CDR2 FQNEAQ (reference sequence). The CDR3 has 14 amino acids. CDR3 sequence: CASSRDIYNEKLFF. CDR3 coding DNA: TGTGCCAGCAGCCGGGACATTTATAATGAAAAACTGTTTTTT. Using reference TRBV7-9 and TRBJ1-4 for the parts outside the CDR3, the full variable domain is DTGVSQNPRHKITKRGQNVTFRCDPISEHNRLYWYRQTLGQGPEFLTYFQNEAQLEKSRLLSDRFSAERPKGSFSTLEIQRTEQGDSAMYLCASSRDIYNEKLFFGSGTQLSVL.

The chain joins TRBV6-5 to TRBJ2-2; D call uncertain. This CDR3 has 13 amino acids. V was clipped by 0 bases and J by 7 bases, with 6 bases between them. Per germline, CDR1 MNHEY and CDR2 SVGAGI. As DNA, the CDR3 is TGTGCCAGCAGTTACTCTACCAGCGGGGAGCTGTTTTTT. Its protein is CASSYSTSGELFF.

The V and J genes are TRBV7-9 and TRBJ1-1, with D unresolved. CDR1 is SEHNR and CDR2 is FQNEAQ in the germline V gene (reference sequence). The CDR3 is 14 amino acids. V was clipped by 6 bases and J by 1 base, with 12 bases between them. The CDR3 region has the DNA TGTGCCAGCAGTTATGGGCCCCCGAACACTGAAGCTTTCTTT. This gives the protein CASSYGPPNTEAFF.

V gene TRBV19 combines with J gene TRBJ1-2; TRBD1 matches 7 bases. The CDR3 contains 13 residues. Per the germline V gene, CDR1 is LNHDA and CDR2 is SQIVND (reference sequence). V shed 9 bases and J 0 bases; nucleotides not matched to a gene: 4. CDR3 sequence reads: CASRDRTNYGYTF. The CDR3 DNA follows: TGTGCCAGCAGGGACAGAACTAACTATGGCTACACCTTC.

This clone has a handful of counts. The V and J genes are TRBV7-3 and TRBJ2-1; no definite D call. Deletions cut 0 bases from V and 8 bases from J, with 8 bases between. The V gene's germline CDR1 is SGHTA and CDR2 FQGTGA. The CDR3 is 13 amino acids. CDR3 sequence reads: CASSLTFSDEQFF. CDR3 DNA: TGTGCCAGCAGCTTAACGTTTTCGGATGAGCAGTTCTTC.

V gene TRBV11-3 combines with J gene TRBJ1-1; possibly TRBD1 for D (5 bases). Germline V lookup: CDR1 SGHNT, CDR2 YENEEA. V was shortened by 5 bases and J by 5 bases, with 12 bases between the two germline ends. The CDR3 sequence is 13 residues long. CDR3 nucleotide sequence: TGTGCCAGCAGCATGACAGTAGGAACTGAAGCTTTCTTT. Its translation is CASSMTVGTEAFF.

J is TRBJ2-1 and V is TRBV11-3; D remains ambiguous. CDR1 and CDR2 from the germline V gene are SGHNT and YENEEA. The V end was cut by 5 bases, the J end by 0 bases, with 8 bases between. The CDR3 runs to 14 residues. CDR3 in amino acids: CASSGVSSYNEQFF. CDR3 coding DNA: TGTGCCAGCAGCGGAGTGAGCTCCTACAATGAGCAGTTCTTC. Full variable domain (outside the CDR3, taken from reference TRBV11-3 and TRBJ2-1): EAGVVQSPRYKIIEKKQPVAFWCNPISGHNTLYWYLQNLGQGPELLIRYENEEAVDDSQLPKDRFSAERLKGVDSTLKIQPAELGDSAVYLCASSGVSSYNEQFFGPGTRLTVL.

This chain links TRBV5-6 with TRBJ1-2; no reliable D call. Trimming cost V 4 bases and J 7 bases, with 11 bases left between them. CDR1 is SGHDT and CDR2 is YYEEEE in the germline V gene. This CDR3 has 12 residues. The CDR3 protein is CASSLPTSGYTF. In DNA form, the CDR3 reads TGTGCCAGCAGCCTTCCTACGTCTGGCTACACCTTC. Looking up the rest from reference TRBV5-6 and TRBJ1-2 gives the full variable domain: DAGVTQSPTHLIKTRGQQVTLRCSPKSGHDTVSWYQQALGQGPQFIFQYYEEEERQRGNFPDRFSGHQFPNYSSELNVNALLLGDSALYLCASSLPTSGYTFGSGTRLTVV.

The chain joins TRBV5-6 to TRBJ2-5; a possible D gene is TRBD2 (6 bases). Trimming removed 1 base from V and 0 bases from J, with 7 bases in between. The CDR3 totals 14 residues. Germline loops: CDR1 SGHDT, CDR2 YYEEEE. Here the CDR3 reads CASSLWGDQETQYF. CDR3 DNA sequence: TGTGCCAGCAGCTTGTGGGGGGACCAAGAGACCCAGTACTTC.

The chain has TRBV19 and TRBJ2-7; D ambiguous. This CDR3 spans 14 amino acids. CDR1 and CDR2 from the germline V gene are LNHDA and SQIVND (reference sequence). V lost 6 bases to trimming and J lost 1 base, with 13 bases between them. Written as DNA, the CDR3 is TGTGCCAGTAGCCTTGTACAGAAGTCCTACGAGCAGTACTTC. The encoded protein is CASSLVQKSYEQYF.